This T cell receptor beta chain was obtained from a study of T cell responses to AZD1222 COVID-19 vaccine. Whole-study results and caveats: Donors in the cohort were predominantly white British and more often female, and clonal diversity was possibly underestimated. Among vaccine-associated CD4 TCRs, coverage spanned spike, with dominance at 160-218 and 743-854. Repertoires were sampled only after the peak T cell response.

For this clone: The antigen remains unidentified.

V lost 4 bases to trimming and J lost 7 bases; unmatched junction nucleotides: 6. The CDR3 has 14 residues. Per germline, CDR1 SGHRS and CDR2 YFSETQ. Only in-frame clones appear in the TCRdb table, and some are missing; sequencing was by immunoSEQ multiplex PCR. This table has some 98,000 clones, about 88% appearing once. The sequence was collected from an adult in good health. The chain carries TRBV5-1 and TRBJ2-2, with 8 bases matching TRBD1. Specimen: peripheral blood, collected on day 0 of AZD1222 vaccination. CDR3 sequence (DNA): TGCGCCAGCAGCCGGACAGGGTTGGACGGGGAGCTGTTTTTT. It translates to CASSRTGLDGELFF.